The following is a T cell receptor beta chain sequence with its context. Its specificity is not known. Stimulus-free culture yielded autoproliferating CFSE-dim and non-proliferating CFSE-high T cells, each sequenced separately. Replicate wells were pooled after 7 days of stimulus-free culture of fewer than 65 million CFSE-labeled PBMCs. PBMCs were labeled with around 0.55 uM CFSE and cultured without exogenous stimuli. Trimming removed 1 base from V and 2 bases from J; junction bases left unmatched: 0. This CDR3 region has 15 residues. Germline CDR1 is SGHTA and CDR2 is FQGTGA. The sample originates from a study of memory B cells and T cells in multiple sclerosis. Generated by immunoSEQ multiplex PCR, the TCRdb table keeps only in-frame clones and is missing some. In the table there are approximately 32,000 clones, about 84% of which are singletons. General study results and limits: Shared clonotype counts depended on differing compartment clone-set sizes and were normalized.

The TCR was taken from a human donor with multiple sclerosis. Sequences were obtained from PBMCs from blood kept in culture. V and J are TRBV7-3 and TRBJ2-1; 9 positions match TRBD2. CDR3 loop: CASSLSGGAYNEQFF. Written as DNA, the CDR3 is TGTGCCAGCAGCTTAAGCGGGGGGGCCTACAATGAGCAGTTCTTC.